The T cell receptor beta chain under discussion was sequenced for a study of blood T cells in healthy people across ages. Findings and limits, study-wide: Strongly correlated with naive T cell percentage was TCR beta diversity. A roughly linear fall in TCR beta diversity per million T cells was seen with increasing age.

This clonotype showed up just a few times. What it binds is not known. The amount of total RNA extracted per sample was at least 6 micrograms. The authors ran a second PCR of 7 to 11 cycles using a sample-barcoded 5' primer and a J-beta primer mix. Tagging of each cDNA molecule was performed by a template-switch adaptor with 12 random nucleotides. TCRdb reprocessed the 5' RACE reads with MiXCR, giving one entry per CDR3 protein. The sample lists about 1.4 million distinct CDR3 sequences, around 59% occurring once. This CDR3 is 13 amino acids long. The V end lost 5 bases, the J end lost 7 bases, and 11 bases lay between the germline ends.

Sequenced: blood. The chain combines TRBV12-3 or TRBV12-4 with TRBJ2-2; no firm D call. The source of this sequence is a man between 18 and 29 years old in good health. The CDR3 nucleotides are TGTGCCAGCAGTCCCATGTCCTACGGGGAGCTGTTTTTT. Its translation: CASSPMSYGELFF.